This entry describes one TCR beta chain. Its cognate antigen is unknown. The J segment lost 7 bases and the V segment lost 6 bases, leaving 14 bases of the junction unmatched. There are 15 residues in the CDR3. Germline CDR1 is LNHDA and CDR2 is SQIVND (reference sequence). Profiling relied on immunoSEQ multiplex PCR, and the TCRdb table lists in-frame clones only, not all of them. Found here are fewer than 3 million clones, roughly 92% of them singletons; the top ten hold around 0.35%. The sample comes from a study of shared clonotypes between healthy human individuals. Study observations and caveats: The study found lower generation probabilities in non-shared clonotypes than in those shared by all four donors.

The clonotype was recovered from a man aged 18 to 35 in good health. Some clones in this sample may be carry-over from other donors' samples. V gene TRBV19 combines with J gene TRBJ1-2; 7 nucleotides agree with TRBD1. Source material: naive CD4+ T cells from PBMCs. Subset described: CD45RA+ positively selected. DNA of the CDR3: TGTGCCAGTAGGTCACTGGGACAGTCCGTAGCTGGCTACACCTTC. Translated, it gives CASRSLGQSVAGYTF. Together with reference TRBV19 and TRBJ1-2, the CDR3 gives the full variable domain: DGGITQSPKYLFRKEGQNVTLSCEQNLNHDAMYWYRQDPGQGLRLIYYSQIVNDFQKGDIAEGYSVSREKKESFPLTVTSAQKNPTAFYLCASRSLGQSVAGYTFGSGTRLTVV.